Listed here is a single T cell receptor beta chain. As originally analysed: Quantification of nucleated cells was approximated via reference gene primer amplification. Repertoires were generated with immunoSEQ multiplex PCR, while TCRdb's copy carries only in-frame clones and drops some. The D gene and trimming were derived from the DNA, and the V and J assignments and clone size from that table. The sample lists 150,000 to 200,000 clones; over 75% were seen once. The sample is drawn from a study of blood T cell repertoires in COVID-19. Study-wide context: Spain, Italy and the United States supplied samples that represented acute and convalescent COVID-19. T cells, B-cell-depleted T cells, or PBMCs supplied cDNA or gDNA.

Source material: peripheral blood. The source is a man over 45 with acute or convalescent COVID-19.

In DNA form, the CDR3 reads TGTGCCACCAGTGGCAACAGGGGGGCTAACTATGGCTACACCTTC. Its translation is CATSGNRGANYGYTF. The chain combines TRBV24-1 with TRBJ1-2; TRBD1 matches 8 bases. The CDR3 loop spans 15 amino acids. Trimming removed 5 bases from V and 0 bases from J; junction bases left unmatched: 4. Germline V lookup: CDR1 KGHDR, CDR2 SFDVKD.